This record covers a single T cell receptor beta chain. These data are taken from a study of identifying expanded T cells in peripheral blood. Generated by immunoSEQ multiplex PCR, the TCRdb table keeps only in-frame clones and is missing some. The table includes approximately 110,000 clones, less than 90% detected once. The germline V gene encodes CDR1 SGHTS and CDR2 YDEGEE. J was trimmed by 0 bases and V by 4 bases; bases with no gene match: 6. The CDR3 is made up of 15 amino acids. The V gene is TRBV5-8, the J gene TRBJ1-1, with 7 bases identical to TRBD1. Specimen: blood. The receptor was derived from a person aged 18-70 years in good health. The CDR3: CASSGTVGMNTEAFF. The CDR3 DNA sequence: TGTGCCAGCAGCGGGACAGTTGGAATGAACACTGAAGCTTTCTTT.